A single sample gave rise to the 26 T cell receptor beta chains below, sequenced in a study of blood T cell repertoires in COVID-19. The method was immunoSEQ multiplex PCR; TCRdb's version includes in-frame clones alone and lacks a portion of them. The sample holds some 300,000 clones, approximately 86% seen once. Material: peripheral blood. Receptors were obtained from a man aged 65 to 85 with acute or convalescent COVID-19.

This chain joins TRBV6-6 and TRBJ2-1; 7 positions agree with TRBD1. J gave up 3 bases and V 5 bases, and 4 bases lay outside the gene matches. From germline, CDR1 is MNHNY and CDR2 SVGAGI (reference sequence). This CDR3 contains 14 residues. Here the CDR3 DNA reads TGTGCCAGCAGTCCCGGGACAGTCTACAATGAGCAGTTCTTC. It specifies CASSPGTVYNEQFF.

The chain combines TRBV5-6 with TRBJ2-5; 7 positions match TRBD2. Trimming cost V 4 bases and J 5 bases; bases outside gene matches: 11. This CDR3 is 15 amino acids long. CDR1 is SGHDT and CDR2 is YYEEEE in the germline V gene. CDR3 DNA sequence: TGTGCCAGCAGCACCGGGGCGGGGGACGGGGAGACCCAGTACTTC. It translates to CASSTGAGDGETQYF.

The V call is TRBV5-1, the J call TRBJ2-1, with 10 bases fitting TRBD2. The CDR3 contains 14 residues. Germline V gene sequence: CDR1 SGHRS, CDR2 YFSETQ. V lost 6 bases and J lost 3; bases outside the gene matches: 3. The CDR3 bases are TGCGCCAGCAAACTAGCGGGGATCTACAATGAGCAGTTCTTC. The encoded protein is CASKLAGIYNEQFF. The complete variable domain, with remaining parts taken from reference TRBV5-1 and TRBJ2-1, reads KAGVTQTPRYLIKTRGQQVTLSCSPISGHRSVSWYQQTPGQGLQFLFEYFSETQRNKGNFPGRFSGRQFSNSRSEMNVSTLELGDSALYLCASKLAGIYNEQFFGPGTRLTVL.

The chain employs TRBV19 and TRBJ2-4; 7 positions match TRBD2. The CDR3 extends over 15 amino acids. Germline loops: CDR1 LNHDA, CDR2 SQIVND (reference sequence). J was trimmed by 8 bases and V by 3 bases; bases with no gene match: 10. The CDR3 DNA reads TGTGCCAGTAGTATGATTGGGAGGGGAGGATACATTCAGTACTTC. As protein: CASSMIGRGGYIQYF.

As to this clone: Other DNA sequences in this sample translate to the same CDR3. J is TRBJ2-1 and V is TRBV5-1; 14 bases agree with TRBD2. In germline, CDR1 is SGHRS, CDR2 YFSETQ. This CDR3 contains 17 residues. V was pared by 3 bases and J by 12 bases, with 14 bases of the junction left unmatched. CDR3 protein: CASSSGTSGGGKIRQFF. The CDR3 coding sequence is TGCGCCAGCAGCTCCGGGACTAGCGGGGGAGGGAAGATCAGGCAGTTCTTC. Looking up the rest from reference TRBV5-1 and TRBJ2-1 gives the full variable domain: KAGVTQTPRYLIKTRGQQVTLSCSPISGHRSVSWYQQTPGQGLQFLFEYFSETQRNKGNFPGRFSGRQFSNSRSEMNVSTLELGDSALYLCASSSGTSGGGKIRQFFGPGTRLTVL.

The chain couples TRBV5-5 to TRBJ1-5; D is possibly TRBD1 (6 bases). Germline V gives CDR1 SGHKS, CDR2 YYEKEE (reference sequence). This CDR3 comprises 13 residues. Trimming left V 2 bases short and J 7 bases short, with 10 bases between. As DNA, the CDR3 is TGTGCCAGCAGCTTTACAGGGAAACAGCCCCAGCATTTT. This sequence encodes CASSFTGKQPQHF.

This sequence joins TRBV6-1 and TRBJ1-5; no firm D call. The V gene's germline CDR1 is MNHNS and CDR2 SASEGT. The CDR3 is made up of 15 amino acids. V was clipped by 0 bases and J by 0 bases, with 6 bases between them. CDR3 nucleotide sequence: TGTGCCAGCAGTGAAGCGTCAGTTAGCAATCAGCCCCAGCATTTT. The encoded protein is CASSEASVSNQPQHF.

This clone was seen a few times. V usage is TRBV4-2 and J usage is TRBJ2-3; 10 bases are a match to TRBD1. The CDR3 has 17 residues. Trimming cost V 4 bases and J 4 bases; bases outside gene matches: 11. CDR1 is LGHNA and CDR2 is YNFKEQ in the germline V gene. The CDR3 sequence: CASSPSGGTGVPDTQYF. The CDR3 DNA reads TGTGCCAGCAGCCCTAGCGGTGGGACAGGGGTACCAGATACGCAGTATTTT.

The chain is built from TRBV6-6 and TRBJ1-3; tentative D call: TRBD1 (5 bases). The CDR3 covers 13 residues. CDR1 MNHNY and CDR2 SVGAGI come from the germline V gene (reference sequence). Trimming cost V 8 bases and J 4 bases, with 12 bases left between them. CDR3 DNA: TGTGCCAGCGGCCCCGGGGGAGGAAACACCATATATTTT. Translated: CASGPGGGNTIYF.

V and J are TRBV18 and TRBJ2-7, with D perhaps TRBD1 (5 bases). The CDR3 totals 14 residues. Germline lookup yields CDR1 KGHSH and CDR2 LQKENI. V was shortened by 3 bases and J by 4 bases, with 13 bases between the two germline ends. This CDR3 reads CASSPNRQGYEQYF. CDR3 nucleotide sequence: TGTGCCAGCTCACCTAACAGGCAGGGTTACGAGCAGTACTTC.

The chain uses TRBV28 and TRBJ2-6, with 11 bases matching TRBD2. CDR3 length equals 18 residues. The germline gives CDR1 MDHEN, CDR2 SYDVKM. V lost 4 bases and J lost 4; bases outside the gene matches: 9. The CDR3 DNA follows: TGTGCCAGCAGTTCACTAGCGGGAGCCATCTCGGGGGCCAACGTCCTGACTTTC. Protein sequence: CASSSLAGAISGANVLTF.

A remark on this clone: Germline and junction disagree at one end, which may indicate a read error. V usage is TRBV2 and J usage is TRBJ2-2, with D possibly matching TRBD1 (6 bases). This CDR3 contains 15 residues. From germline, CDR1 is SNHLY and CDR2 FYNNEI. The CDR3 reads CASSESQGNIGELFF. CDR3 sequence (DNA): TGTGCCAGCAGTGAGAGTCAGGGGAACATCGGGGAGCTGTTTTTT.

The rearrangement joins TRBV29-1 to TRBJ2-5; 11 bases line up with TRBD2. Trimming at V came to 4 bases and at J to 4 bases, leaving 8 bases not matched to a gene. Germline CDR1 is SQVTM and CDR2 is ANQGSEA. The CDR3 is made up of 15 amino acids. CDR3 sequence reads: CSVGVAGGILETQYF. The CDR3 DNA reads as TGCAGCGTTGGGGTAGCGGGGGGGATCTTAGAGACCCAGTACTTC.

This chain joins TRBV7-2 and TRBJ1-1, with D possibly matching TRBD1 (6 bases). Germline V CDR1 and CDR2: SGHTA, FQGNSA. This CDR3 has 16 residues. V was cut by 2 bases and J by 5 bases, with 18 bases left in between. The CDR3 loop reads CASSLTLGGRITEAFF. The CDR3 region has the DNA TGTGCCAGCAGCTTAACCCTCGGGGGGCGGATTACTGAAGCTTTCTTT. The variable domain in full, with the rest retrieved from reference TRBV7-2 and TRBJ1-1, is GAGVSQSPSNKVTEKGKDVELRCDPISGHTALYWYRQSLGQGLEFLIYFQGNSAPDKSGLPSDRFSAERTGGSVSTLTIQRTQQEDSAVYLCASSLTLGGRITEAFFGQGTRLTVV.

V usage is TRBV6-5 and J usage is TRBJ1-5; D perhaps matches TRBD1 (6 bases). The CDR3 totals 15 residues. Trimming pared 4 bases from V and 0 bases from J, leaving 10 bases between. The V gene's germline CDR1 is MNHEY and CDR2 SVGAGI. The CDR3 DNA is TGTGCCAGCAGTTCCGACAGGTATAGCAATCAGCCCCAGCATTTT. It is translated as CASSSDRYSNQPQHF.

J is TRBJ2-5 and V is TRBV5-1; 9 bases map to TRBD2. Trimming cost V 0 bases and J 2 bases; bases outside gene matches: 5. The CDR3 runs to 16 residues. CDR1 is SGHRS and CDR2 is YFSETQ in the germline V gene. CDR3 coding DNA: TGCGCCAGCAGCTTGGCGCCTAGCGGGGCACAAGAGACCCAGTACTTC. It encodes CASSLAPSGAQETQYF.

The rearrangement links TRBV2 to TRBJ2-1; 11 bases line up with TRBD2. V was pared by 3 bases and J by 4 bases, with 2 bases of the junction left unmatched. This CDR3 region has 15 residues. Germline values: CDR1 SNHLY, CDR2 FYNNEI. Written as DNA, the CDR3 is TGTGCCAGCAGTGAGGGACTAGCGGTATACAATGAGCAGTTCTTC. It yields the protein CASSEGLAVYNEQFF.

This clone occurred once. The gene calls are TRBV3-1 (or the pseudogene TRBV3-2) and TRBJ1-2; D is ambiguous. V lost 1 base and J 4 bases, leaving 13 bases between the germline ends. Germline-derived CDR1 and CDR2 are LGHDT and YNNKEL (reference sequence). The CDR3 has 15 residues. As DNA, the CDR3 is TGTGCCAGCAGCCAAGCTTCTCGTGGAGGCTATGGCTACACCTTC. Its translation: CASSQASRGGYGYTF.

This chain uses TRBV28 with TRBJ2-6; D ambiguous. Germline CDR1 is MDHEN and CDR2 is SYDVKM. The V end lost 7 bases, the J end lost 2 bases, and 6 bases lay between the germline ends. CDR3 length: 13 residues. The CDR3 loop is CASKEPGANVLTF. The CDR3 nucleotides are TGTGCCAGCAAGGAGCCTGGGGCCAACGTCCTGACTTTC.

The rearrangement joins TRBV27 to TRBJ2-2; D remains unclear. In germline, CDR1 is MNHEY, CDR2 SMNVEV (reference sequence). The V gene lost 1 base and the J gene lost 2 bases, with 5 bases spanning the gap. CDR3 size: 14 residues. In DNA form, the CDR3 reads TGTGCCAGCAGTTTATACATAAACACCGGGGAGCTGTTTTTT. It yields the protein CASSLYINTGELFF.

The chain couples TRBV19 to TRBJ1-2; D uncertain. The CDR3 totals 14 residues. Trimming took 3 bases from V and 5 from J, leaving 13 bases between them. Germline CDR1 LNHDA, CDR2 SQIVND (reference sequence). CDR3 amino acids: CASSIRPVEYGYTF. As DNA, the CDR3 is TGTGCCAGTAGTATCCGGCCAGTGGAGTATGGCTACACCTTC.

CDR3 sequence: CASSSRKRSSENYGYTF. The DNA for the CDR3 is TGTGCCAGCAGCTCCCGTAAGAGGAGCTCCGAAAACTATGGCTACACCTTC. V gene TRBV11-2 combines with J gene TRBJ1-2; D gene unclear. V was trimmed by 4 bases and J by 2 bases, leaving 20 bases between them. This CDR3 contains 17 residues. CDR1 SGHAT and CDR2 FQNNGV come from the germline V gene.

In its sample, this clone was seen a few times. The chain combines TRBV19 with TRBJ1-2; D is unresolved. This CDR3 contains 14 residues. V gave up 6 bases and J gave up 0 bases, with 11 bases separating them. CDR1 LNHDA and CDR2 SQIVND come from the germline V gene (reference sequence). The CDR3 coding sequence is TGTGCCAGTAGCCAGGTTTCTGCTAACTATGGCTACACCTTC. Translation: CASSQVSANYGYTF.

The V and J genes are TRBV30 and TRBJ1-5, with D maybe TRBD1 (6 bases). Germline V lookup: CDR1 GTSNPN, CDR2 SVGIG (reference sequence). Trimming removed 0 bases at V and 4 bases at J, with 13 bases between. The CDR3 runs to 15 residues. The CDR3 loop is CAWSVGGASNQPQHF. The CDR3 DNA follows: TGTGCCTGGAGTGTCGGGGGGGCTTCGAATCAGCCCCAGCATTTT.

The chain is built from TRBV6-5 and TRBJ1-4; D is unresolved. CDR1 MNHEY and CDR2 SVGAGI come from the germline V gene. The CDR3 totals 13 residues. Trimming stripped 7 bases from V and 0 bases from J, with 6 bases between. CDR3 bases: TGTGCCAGCAAGCGGGCAACTAATGAAAAACTGTTTTTT. It translates to CASKRATNEKLFF.

CDR3 coding DNA: TGTGCCAGCAGTTTGGGCTCCGGGGGTGAGCAGTTCTTC. It yields the protein CASSLGSGGEQFF. The chain combines TRBV12-3 or TRBV12-4 with TRBJ2-1; maybe TRBD2 (6 bases). The ends were cut back, 3 bases at V and 9 bases at J, with 12 bases in the middle. The CDR3 runs to 13 residues.